This T cell receptor beta chain comes out of a study of OX40 agonist ivuxolimab in advanced cancers. On the study more broadly: Prior checkpoint blockade (anti-PD-1, anti-PD-L1 or anti-CTLA-4) was permitted; about 40% had it.

TCRdb's copy holds only in-frame clones and misses some; the assay was immunoSEQ multiplex PCR. The table lists just over 95,000 clones, nearly 90% of them singletons. V shed 10 bases and J 3 bases; nucleotides not matched to a gene: 6. This CDR3 contains 13 residues. The V gene's germline CDR1 is SGHTA and CDR2 FQGNSA. A few counts support this clone. Sequenced here: CD4+ or CD8+ T cells sorted from blood, sampled in a trial of the OX40 agonist ivuxolimab. This chain connects TRBV7-2 to TRBJ2-1; 7 bases fit TRBD2. The receptor was isolated from an adult with an advanced solid tumor such as melanoma, head and neck, liver or kidney cancer. The CDR3 coding sequence is TGTGCCACCTCCCGGGGGGACTACAATGAGCAGTTCTTC. This translates into CATSRGDYNEQFF.